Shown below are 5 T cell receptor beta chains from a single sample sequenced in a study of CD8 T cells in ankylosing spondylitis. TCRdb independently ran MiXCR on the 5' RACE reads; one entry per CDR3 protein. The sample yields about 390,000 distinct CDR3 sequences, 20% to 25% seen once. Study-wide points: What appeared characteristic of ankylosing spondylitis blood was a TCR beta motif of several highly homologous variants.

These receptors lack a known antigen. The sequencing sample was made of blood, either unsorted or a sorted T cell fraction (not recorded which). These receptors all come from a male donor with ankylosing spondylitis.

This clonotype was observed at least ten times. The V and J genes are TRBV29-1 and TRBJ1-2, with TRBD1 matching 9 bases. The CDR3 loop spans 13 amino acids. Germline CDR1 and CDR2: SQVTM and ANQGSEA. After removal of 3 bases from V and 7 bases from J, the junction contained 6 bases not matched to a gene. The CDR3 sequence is CSVEGTGPGGYTF. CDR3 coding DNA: TGCAGCGTTGAGGGGACAGGGCCTGGTGGCTACACCTTC.

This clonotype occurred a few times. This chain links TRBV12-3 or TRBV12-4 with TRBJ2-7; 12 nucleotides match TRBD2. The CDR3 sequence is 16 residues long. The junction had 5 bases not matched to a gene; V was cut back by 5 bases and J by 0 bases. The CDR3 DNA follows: TGTGCCAGCAGTAAAGGACTAGCGGGGACCTCCTACGAGCAGTACTTC. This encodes CASSKGLAGTSYEQYF.

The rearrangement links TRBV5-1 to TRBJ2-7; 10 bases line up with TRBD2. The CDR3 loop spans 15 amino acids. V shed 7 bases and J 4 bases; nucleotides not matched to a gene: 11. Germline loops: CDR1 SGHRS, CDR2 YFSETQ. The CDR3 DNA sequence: TGCGCCAGCCGAATCAATAGCGGGAGGAGTTACGAGCAGTACTTC. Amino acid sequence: CASRINSGRSYEQYF. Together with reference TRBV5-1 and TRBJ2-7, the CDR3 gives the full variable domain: KAGVTQTPRYLIKTRGQQVTLSCSPISGHRSVSWYQQTPGQGLQFLFEYFSETQRNKGNFPGRFSGRQFSNSRSEMNVSTLELGDSALYLCASRINSGRSYEQYFGPGTRLTVT.

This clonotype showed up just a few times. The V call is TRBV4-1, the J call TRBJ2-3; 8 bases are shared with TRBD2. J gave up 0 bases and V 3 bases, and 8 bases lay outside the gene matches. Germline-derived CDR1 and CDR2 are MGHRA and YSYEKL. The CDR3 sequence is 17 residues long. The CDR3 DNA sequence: TGCGCCAGCAGCCAGGGGCTCGGCGGGAGGAGCACAGATACGCAGTATTTT. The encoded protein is CASSQGLGGRSTDTQYF.

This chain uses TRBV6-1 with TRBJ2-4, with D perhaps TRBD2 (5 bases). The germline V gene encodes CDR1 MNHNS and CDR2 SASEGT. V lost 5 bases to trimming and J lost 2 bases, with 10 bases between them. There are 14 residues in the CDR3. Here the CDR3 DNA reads TGTGCCAGCAGTACGGACTTCACCAAAAACATTCAGTACTTC. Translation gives CASSTDFTKNIQYF.